Below are 5 T cell receptor beta chains sequenced from a single sample in a study of T-cell reconstitution after alpha-beta-depleted transplantation in children. Unique molecular identifiers were incorporated into the prepared TCRbeta library. TCRdb recomputed calls from the PCR reads with MiXCR, one row per CDR3 protein. The repertoire holds 250,000 to 300,000 distinct CDR3 sequences, with around a tenth as singletons. The material was PBMCs, obtained before TCRalphabeta/CD19-depleted stem cell transplant. These receptors all come from a boy younger than two with acute myeloid leukemia, due to receive a stem cell transplant.

This clonotype was detected many times. The rearrangement joins TRBV7-3 to TRBJ2-1; D is unclear. V dropped 3 bases and J dropped 8 bases, with 8 bases sitting between them. Per the germline V gene, CDR1 is SGHTA and CDR2 is FQGTGA. The CDR3 is 12 residues long. The CDR3 loop reads CASSLTPDEQFF. The DNA for the CDR3 is TGTGCCAGCAGCTTGACTCCGGATGAGCAGTTCTTC.

The CDR3 loop reads CAISELASGYTF. The CDR3 region has the DNA TGTGCCATCAGTGAGTTGGCCAGTGGCTACACCTTC. V gene TRBV10-3 combines with J gene TRBJ1-2; D remains ambiguous. Trimming took 1 base from V and 7 from J, leaving 7 bases between them. The CDR3 loop spans 12 amino acids. Germline-derived CDR1 and CDR2 are ENHRY and SYGVKD.

In this sample, this clonotype turned up many times. V gene TRBV3-1 combines with J gene TRBJ2-7, with D possibly TRBD2 on 5 matching bases. This CDR3 region has 14 residues. The V gene lost 4 bases and the J gene lost 2 bases, with 12 bases spanning the gap. Looked up from germline, CDR1 is LGHDT and CDR2 is YNNKEL (reference sequence). CDR3 sequence reads: CASSLGVRTYEQYF. The DNA of the CDR3 is TGTGCCAGCAGCCTCGGGGTTCGAACCTACGAGCAGTACTTC.

Only a few counts were recorded for this clonotype. V and J are TRBV9 and TRBJ2-5, with 11 positions matching TRBD2. Germline V gene data show CDR1 as SGDLS and CDR2 as YYNGEE. V was clipped by 3 bases and J by 5 bases; unmatched bases: 6. CDR3 length equals 15 residues. The CDR3 sequence is CASSAGLAALETQYF. In nucleotides, the CDR3 is TGTGCCAGCAGCGCGGGACTAGCGGCGTTGGAGACCCAGTACTTC.

This clonotype was counted ten times or more. J is TRBJ2-7 and V is TRBV27; D is uncertain. The CDR3 is made up of 12 amino acids. V was clipped by 10 bases and J by 2 bases, with 12 bases between them. Germline V lookup: CDR1 MNHEY, CDR2 SMNVEV (reference sequence). The chain's CDR3 is CATSHGTYEQYF. CDR3 DNA sequence: TGTGCCACCTCCCATGGGACCTACGAGCAGTACTTC.